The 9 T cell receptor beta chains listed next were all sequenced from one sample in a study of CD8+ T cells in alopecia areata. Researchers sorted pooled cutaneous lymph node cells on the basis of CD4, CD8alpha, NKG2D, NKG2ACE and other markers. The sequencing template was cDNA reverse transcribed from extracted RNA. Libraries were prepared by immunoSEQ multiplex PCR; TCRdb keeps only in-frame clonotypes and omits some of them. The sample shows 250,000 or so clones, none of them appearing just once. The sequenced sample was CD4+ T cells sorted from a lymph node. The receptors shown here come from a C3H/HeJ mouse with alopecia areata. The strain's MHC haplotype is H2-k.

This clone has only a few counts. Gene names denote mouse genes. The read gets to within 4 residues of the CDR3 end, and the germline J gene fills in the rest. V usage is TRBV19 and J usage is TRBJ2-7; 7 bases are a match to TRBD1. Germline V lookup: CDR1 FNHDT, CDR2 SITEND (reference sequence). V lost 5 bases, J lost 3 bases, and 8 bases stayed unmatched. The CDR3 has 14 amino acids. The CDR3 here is CASRPGTALYEQYF. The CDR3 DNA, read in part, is TGTGCCAGCAGGCCGGGGACAGCCCTCTAT.

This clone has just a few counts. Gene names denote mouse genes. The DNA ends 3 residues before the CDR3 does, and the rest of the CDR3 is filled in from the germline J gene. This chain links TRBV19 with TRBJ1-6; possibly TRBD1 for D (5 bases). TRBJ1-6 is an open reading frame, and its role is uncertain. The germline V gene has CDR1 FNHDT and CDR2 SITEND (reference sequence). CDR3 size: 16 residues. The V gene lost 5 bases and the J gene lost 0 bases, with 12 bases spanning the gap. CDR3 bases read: TGTGCCAGCAGCCCTGGACAACCTTCCTATAATTCGCCC. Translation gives CASSPGQPSYNSP. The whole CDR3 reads CASSPGQPSYNSPLYF.

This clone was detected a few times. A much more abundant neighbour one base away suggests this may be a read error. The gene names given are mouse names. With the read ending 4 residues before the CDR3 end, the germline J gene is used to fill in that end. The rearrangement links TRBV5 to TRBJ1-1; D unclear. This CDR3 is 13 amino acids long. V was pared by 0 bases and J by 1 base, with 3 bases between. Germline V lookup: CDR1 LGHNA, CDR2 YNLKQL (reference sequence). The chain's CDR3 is CASSQDINTEVFF. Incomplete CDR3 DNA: TGTGCCAGCAGCCAAGACATAAACACA.

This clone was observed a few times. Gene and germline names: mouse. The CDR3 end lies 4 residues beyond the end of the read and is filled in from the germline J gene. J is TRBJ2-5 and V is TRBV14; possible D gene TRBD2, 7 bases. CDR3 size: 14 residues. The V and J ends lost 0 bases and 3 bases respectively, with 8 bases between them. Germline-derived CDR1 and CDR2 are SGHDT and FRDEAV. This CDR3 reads CASSFWGAQDTQYF. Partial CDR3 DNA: TGTGCCAGCAGTTTCTGGGGGGCTCAAGAC.

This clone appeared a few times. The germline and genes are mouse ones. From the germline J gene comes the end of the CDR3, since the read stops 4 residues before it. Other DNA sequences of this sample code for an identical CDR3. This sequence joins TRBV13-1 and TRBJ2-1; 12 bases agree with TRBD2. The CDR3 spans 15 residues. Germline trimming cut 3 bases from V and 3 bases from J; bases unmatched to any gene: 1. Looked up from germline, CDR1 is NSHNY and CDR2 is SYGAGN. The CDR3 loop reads CASSADWGGYAEQFF. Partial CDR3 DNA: TGTGCCAGCAGTGCGGACTGGGGGGGCTATGCT.

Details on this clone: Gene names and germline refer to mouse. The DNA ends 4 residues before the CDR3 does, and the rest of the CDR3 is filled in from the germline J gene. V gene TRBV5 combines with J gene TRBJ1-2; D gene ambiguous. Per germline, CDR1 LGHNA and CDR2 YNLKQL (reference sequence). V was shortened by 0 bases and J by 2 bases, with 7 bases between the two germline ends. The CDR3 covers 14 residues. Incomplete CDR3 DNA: TGTGCCAGCAGCCAAGAACCCAGGAACTCC. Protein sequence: CASSQEPRNS. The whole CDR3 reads CASSQEPRNSDYTF.

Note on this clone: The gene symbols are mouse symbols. CDR3 DNA (partial): TGCACCTGCAGTGCAGAAGACTGGGGGAGCTCCTAT. Translating it yields CTCSAEDWGSSY. From start to end, the CDR3 is CTCSAEDWGSSYEQYF. The chain uses TRBV1 and TRBJ2-7; 9 bases are shared with TRBD2. The sequence runs out 4 residues before the end of the CDR3; the remainder is reconstructed from the germline J gene. There are 16 residues in the CDR3. Germline V gives CDR1 NSQYPW, CDR2 LRSPGD (reference sequence). The J segment lost 0 bases and the V segment lost 0 bases, leaving 3 bases of the junction unmatched.

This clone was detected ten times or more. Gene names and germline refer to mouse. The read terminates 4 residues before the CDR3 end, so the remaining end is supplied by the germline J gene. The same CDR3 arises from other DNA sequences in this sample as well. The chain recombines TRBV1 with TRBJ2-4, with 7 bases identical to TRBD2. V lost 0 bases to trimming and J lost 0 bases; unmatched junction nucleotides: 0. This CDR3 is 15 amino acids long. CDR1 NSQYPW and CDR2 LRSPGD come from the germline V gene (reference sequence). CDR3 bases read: TGCACCTGCAGTGCAGATGGGGGGAGTCAAAAC. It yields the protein CTCSADGGSQN. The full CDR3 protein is CTCSADGGSQNTLYF.

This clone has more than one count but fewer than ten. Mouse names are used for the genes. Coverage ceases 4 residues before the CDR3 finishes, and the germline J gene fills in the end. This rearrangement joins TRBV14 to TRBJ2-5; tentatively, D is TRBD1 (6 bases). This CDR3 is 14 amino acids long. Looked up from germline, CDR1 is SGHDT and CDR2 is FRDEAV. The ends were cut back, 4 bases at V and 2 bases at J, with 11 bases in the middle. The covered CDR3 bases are TGTGCCAGCAGTCCCGGGGACATCCAAGAC. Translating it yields CASSPGDIQD. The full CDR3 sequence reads CASSPGDIQDTQYF.